One sample yielded the 8 T cell receptor beta chains listed below, sequenced in a study of blood T cell repertoires in COVID-19. Using immunoSEQ multiplex PCR, the repertoire was profiled, and TCRdb retains in-frame clones only, with some absent. The sample has about 380,000 clones; more than 75% are singletons. Source material: PBMCs or T cells enriched from blood (not recorded which). These receptors all stem from a woman aged 18-35 years who had recovered from COVID-19.

This clone has only one observation. This chain connects TRBV7-8 to TRBJ1-5, with 7 nucleotides matching TRBD1. Germline CDR1 and CDR2: SGHVS and FQNEAQ. V lost 1 base to trimming and J lost 7 bases; unmatched junction nucleotides: 7. The CDR3 length is 15 residues. In DNA, the CDR3 is TGTGCCAGCAGCTTAGACAGGGGTCTATGGCAGCCCCAGCATTTT. This translates into CASSLDRGLWQPQHF.

J is TRBJ1-2 and V is TRBV3-1 (or the pseudogene TRBV3-2); unclear D gene. The CDR3 spans 15 residues. Trimming pared 0 bases from V and 4 bases from J, leaving 12 bases between. Germline V gene data show CDR1 as LGHDT and CDR2 as YNNKEL (reference sequence). The CDR3 protein is CASSQEGSLPYGYTF. The CDR3 DNA is TGTGCCAGCAGCCAAGAGGGCTCCCTACCCTATGGCTACACCTTC.

The rearrangement uses TRBV27 and TRBJ1-3, with 9 nucleotides matching TRBD1. The CDR3 loop spans 16 amino acids. Trimming took 2 bases from V and 4 from J; bases not matched to a gene: 6. The V gene's germline CDR1 is MNHEY and CDR2 SMNVEV (reference sequence). CDR3 DNA: TGTGCCAGCAGTTTACTCGGGACAGGGACGGGAAACACCATATATTTT. This codes for CASSLLGTGTGNTIYF.

V gene TRBV6-5 combines with J gene TRBJ1-5; 8 nucleotides line up with TRBD1. The CDR3 length is 14 residues. The germline CDR1 and CDR2 sequences are MNHEY and SVGAGI. With 6 bases clipped from V and 4 bases from J, the junction kept 5 bases outside the gene matches. CDR3 DNA sequence: TGTGCCAGCAGACCAGGGGGCAAAAATCAGCCCCAGCATTTT. Translation gives CASRPGGKNQPQHF.

The J gene is TRBJ2-5, the V gene TRBV30; 10 nucleotides match TRBD1. This CDR3 region has 16 residues. The junction had 11 bases not matched to a gene; V was cut back by 2 bases and J by 5 bases. Germline V gene lookup returns CDR1 GTSNPN and CDR2 SVGIG (reference sequence). The CDR3 region has the DNA TGTGCCTGGAGTACTCGACAGGGGGCGTGGGGGGAGACCCAGTACTTC. It translates to CAWSTRQGAWGETQYF.

The rearrangement joins TRBV5-6 to TRBJ2-2, with a weak D call TRBD1 (6 bases). This CDR3 comprises 16 residues. Germline V gives CDR1 SGHDT, CDR2 YYEEEE. V lost 4 bases and J lost 1, with 14 bases in between. DNA for the CDR3: TGTGCCAGCAGCCTGGACCCGGACAGGAACACCGGGGAGCTGTTTTTT. Translated, it gives CASSLDPDRNTGELFF.

V usage is TRBV5-1 and J usage is TRBJ1-6; a weak D match, TRBD1 (5 bases). CDR1 is SGHRS and CDR2 is YFSETQ in the germline V gene. CDR3 length: 14 residues. V was trimmed by 0 bases and J by 7 bases, leaving 8 bases between them. CDR3 sequence: CASSLGQNNSPLHF. CDR3 DNA: TGCGCCAGCAGCTTGGGACAGAACAATTCACCCCTCCACTTT.

The genes are TRBV5-1 and TRBJ1-4, with 8 bases identical to TRBD1. The length of the CDR3 is 15 residues. Germline CDR1 SGHRS, CDR2 YFSETQ. V lost 4 bases to trimming and J lost 7 bases; unmatched junction nucleotides: 9. The CDR3 region has the DNA TGCGCCAGCAGCGTTGCCTGGGACAGGTCTGAAAAACTGTTTTTT. Its translation: CASSVAWDRSEKLFF.